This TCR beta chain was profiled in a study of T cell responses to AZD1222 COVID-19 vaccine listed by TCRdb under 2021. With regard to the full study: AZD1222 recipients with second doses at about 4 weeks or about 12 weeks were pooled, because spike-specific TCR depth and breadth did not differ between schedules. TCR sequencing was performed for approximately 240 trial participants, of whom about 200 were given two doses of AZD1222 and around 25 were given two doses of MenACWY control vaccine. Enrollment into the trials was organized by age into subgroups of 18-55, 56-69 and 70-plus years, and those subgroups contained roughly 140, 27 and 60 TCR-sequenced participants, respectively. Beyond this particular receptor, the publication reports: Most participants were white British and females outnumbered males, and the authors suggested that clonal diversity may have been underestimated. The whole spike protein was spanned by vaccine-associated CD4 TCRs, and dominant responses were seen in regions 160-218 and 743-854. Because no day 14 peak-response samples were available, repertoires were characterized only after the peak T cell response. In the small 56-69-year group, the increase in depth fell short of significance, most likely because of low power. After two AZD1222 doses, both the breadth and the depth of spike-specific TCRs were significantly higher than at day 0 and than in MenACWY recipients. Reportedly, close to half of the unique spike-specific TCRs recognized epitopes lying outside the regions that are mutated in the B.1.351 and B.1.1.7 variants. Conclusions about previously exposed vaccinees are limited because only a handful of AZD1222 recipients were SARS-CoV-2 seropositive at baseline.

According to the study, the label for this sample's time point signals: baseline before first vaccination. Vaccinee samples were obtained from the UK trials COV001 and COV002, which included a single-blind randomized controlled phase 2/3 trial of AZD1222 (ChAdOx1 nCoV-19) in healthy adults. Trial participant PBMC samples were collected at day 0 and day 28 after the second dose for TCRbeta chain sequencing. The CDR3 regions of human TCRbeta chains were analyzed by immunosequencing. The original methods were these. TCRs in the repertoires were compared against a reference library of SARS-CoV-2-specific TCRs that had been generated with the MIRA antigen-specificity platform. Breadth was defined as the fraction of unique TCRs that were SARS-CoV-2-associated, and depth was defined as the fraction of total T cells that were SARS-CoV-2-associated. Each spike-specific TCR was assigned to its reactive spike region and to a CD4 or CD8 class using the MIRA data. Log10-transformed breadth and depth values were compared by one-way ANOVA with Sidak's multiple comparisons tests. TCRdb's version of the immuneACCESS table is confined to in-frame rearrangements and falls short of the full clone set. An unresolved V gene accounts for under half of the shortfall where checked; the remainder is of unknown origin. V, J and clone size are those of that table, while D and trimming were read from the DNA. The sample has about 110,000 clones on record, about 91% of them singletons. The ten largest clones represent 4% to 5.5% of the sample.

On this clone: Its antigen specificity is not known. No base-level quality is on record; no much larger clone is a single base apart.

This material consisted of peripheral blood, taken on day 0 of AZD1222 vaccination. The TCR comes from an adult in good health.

The CDR3 region: CASSLVGGGGQLFF. Read as DNA, the sequence is TGTGCCAGCAGCTTAGTGGGCGGGGGAGGTCAACTGTTTTTT. Recombination joined TRBV7-2 with TRBJ1-4, with a weak D call of TRBD1 (5 bases match). CDR1 and CDR2, per the germline V gene, are SGHTA and FQGNSA. V is clipped by 1 base and J by 12 bases, and the sequence between their germline boundaries is 15 bases long. Its CDR3 holds 14 amino acids, cysteine through phenylalanine. Only the CDR3 DNA stays, 42 bases, in frame from base 1.